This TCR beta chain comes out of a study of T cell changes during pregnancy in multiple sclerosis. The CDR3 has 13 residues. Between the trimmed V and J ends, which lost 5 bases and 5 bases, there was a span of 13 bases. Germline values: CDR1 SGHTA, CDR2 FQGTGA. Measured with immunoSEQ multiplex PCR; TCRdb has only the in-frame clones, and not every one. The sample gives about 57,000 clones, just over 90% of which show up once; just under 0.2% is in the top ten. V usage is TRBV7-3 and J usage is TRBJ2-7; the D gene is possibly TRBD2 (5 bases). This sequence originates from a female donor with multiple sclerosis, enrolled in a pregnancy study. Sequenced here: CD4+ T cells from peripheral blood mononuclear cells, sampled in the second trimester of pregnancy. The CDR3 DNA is TGTGCCAGCAGCATCTCCGGGAAGGACGAGCAGTACTTC. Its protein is CASSISGKDEQYF.